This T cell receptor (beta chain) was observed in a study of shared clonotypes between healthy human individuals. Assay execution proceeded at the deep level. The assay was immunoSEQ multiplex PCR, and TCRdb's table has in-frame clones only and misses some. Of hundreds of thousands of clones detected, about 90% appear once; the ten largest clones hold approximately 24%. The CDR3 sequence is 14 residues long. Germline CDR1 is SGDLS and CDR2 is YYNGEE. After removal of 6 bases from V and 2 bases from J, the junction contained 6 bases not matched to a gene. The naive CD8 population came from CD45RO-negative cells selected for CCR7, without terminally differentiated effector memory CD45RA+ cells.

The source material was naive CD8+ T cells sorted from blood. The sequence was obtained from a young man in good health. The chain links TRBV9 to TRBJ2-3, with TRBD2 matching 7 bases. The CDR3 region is CASTLGGDTDTQYF. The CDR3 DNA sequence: TGTGCCAGCACCCTGGGAGGGGACACAGATACGCAGTATTTT.